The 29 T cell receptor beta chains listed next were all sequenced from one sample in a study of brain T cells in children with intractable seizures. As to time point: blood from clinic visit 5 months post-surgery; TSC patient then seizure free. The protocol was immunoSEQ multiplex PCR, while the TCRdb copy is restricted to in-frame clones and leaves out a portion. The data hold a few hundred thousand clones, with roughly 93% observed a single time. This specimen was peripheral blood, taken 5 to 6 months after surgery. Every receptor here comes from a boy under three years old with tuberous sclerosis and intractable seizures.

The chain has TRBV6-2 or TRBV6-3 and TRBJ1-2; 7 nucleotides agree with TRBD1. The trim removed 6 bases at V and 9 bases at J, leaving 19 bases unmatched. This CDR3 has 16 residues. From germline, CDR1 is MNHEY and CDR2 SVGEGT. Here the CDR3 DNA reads TGTGCCAGCAGACCTCTTCACAGGGGTGCGCCTTTTCGCTACACCTTC. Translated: CASRPLHRGAPFRYTF.

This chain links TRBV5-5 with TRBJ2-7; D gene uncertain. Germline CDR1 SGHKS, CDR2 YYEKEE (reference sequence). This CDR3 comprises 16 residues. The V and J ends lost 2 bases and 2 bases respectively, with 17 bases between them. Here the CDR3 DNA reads TGTGCCAGCAGCTTCGATACTGCGGTCATCGCCTACGAGCAGTACTTC. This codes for CASSFDTAVIAYEQYF.

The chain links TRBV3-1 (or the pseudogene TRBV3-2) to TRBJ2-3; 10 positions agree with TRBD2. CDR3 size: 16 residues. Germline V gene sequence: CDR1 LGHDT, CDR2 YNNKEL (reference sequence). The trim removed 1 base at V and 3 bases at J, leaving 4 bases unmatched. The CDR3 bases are TGTGCCAGCAGCCAAGTAAGCGGGGGGGGTACAGATACGCAGTATTTT. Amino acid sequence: CASSQVSGGGTDTQYF.

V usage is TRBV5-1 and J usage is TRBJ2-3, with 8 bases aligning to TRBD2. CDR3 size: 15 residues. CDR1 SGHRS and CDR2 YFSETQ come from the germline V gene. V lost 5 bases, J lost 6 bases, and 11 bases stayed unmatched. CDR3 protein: CASSFGTPGGDTQYF. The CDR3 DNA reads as TGCGCCAGCAGTTTCGGGACACCGGGGGGGGATACGCAGTATTTT.

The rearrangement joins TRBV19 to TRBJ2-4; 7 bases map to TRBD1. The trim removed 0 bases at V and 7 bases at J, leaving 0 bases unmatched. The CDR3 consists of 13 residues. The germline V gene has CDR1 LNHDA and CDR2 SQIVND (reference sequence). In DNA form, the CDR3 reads TGTGCCAGTAGTATAGACAGGGGGAACATTCAGTACTTC. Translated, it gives CASSIDRGNIQYF.

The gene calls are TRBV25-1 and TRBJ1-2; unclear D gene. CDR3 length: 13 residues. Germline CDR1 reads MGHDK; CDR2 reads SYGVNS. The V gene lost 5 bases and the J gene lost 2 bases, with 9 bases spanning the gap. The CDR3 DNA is TGTGCCAGCAGTACTTCCGCAAACTATGGCTACACCTTC. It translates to CASSTSANYGYTF.

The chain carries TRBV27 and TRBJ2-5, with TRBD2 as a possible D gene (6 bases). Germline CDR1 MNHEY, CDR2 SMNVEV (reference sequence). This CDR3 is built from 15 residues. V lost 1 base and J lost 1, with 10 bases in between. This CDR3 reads CASSLLVGSQETQYF. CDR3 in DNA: TGTGCCAGCAGTTTATTGGTCGGGAGCCAAGAGACCCAGTACTTC.

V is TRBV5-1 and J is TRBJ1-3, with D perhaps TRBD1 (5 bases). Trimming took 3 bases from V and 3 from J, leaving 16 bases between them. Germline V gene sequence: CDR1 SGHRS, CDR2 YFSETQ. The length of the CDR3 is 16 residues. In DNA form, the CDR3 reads TGCGCCAGCAGCTCCGGGGCACTTGGCTTTGGAAACACCATATATTTT. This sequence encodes CASSSGALGFGNTIYF. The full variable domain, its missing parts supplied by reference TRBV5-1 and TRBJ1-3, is KAGVTQTPRYLIKTRGQQVTLSCSPISGHRSVSWYQQTPGQGLQFLFEYFSETQRNKGNFPGRFSGRQFSNSRSEMNVSTLELGDSALYLCASSSGALGFGNTIYFGEGSWLTVV.

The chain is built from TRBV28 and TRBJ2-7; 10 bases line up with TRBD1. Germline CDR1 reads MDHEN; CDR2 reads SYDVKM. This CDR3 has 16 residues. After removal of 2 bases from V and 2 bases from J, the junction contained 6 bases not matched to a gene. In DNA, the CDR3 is TGTGCCAGCAGTTTAGCCCCCGGGACAGGGGCCTACGAGCAGTACTTC. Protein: CASSLAPGTGAYEQYF.

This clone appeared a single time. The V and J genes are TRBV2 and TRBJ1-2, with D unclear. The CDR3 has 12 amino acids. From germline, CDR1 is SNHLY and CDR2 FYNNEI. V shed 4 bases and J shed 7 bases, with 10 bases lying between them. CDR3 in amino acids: CASSVGGFGYTF. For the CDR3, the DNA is TGTGCCAGCAGTGTAGGAGGGTTTGGCTACACCTTC.

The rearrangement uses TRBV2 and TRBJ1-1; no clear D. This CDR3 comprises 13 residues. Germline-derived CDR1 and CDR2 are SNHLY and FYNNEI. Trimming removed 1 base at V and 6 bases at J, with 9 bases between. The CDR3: CASSEVPFPEAFF. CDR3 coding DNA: TGTGCCAGCAGTGAAGTCCCTTTCCCTGAAGCTTTCTTT.

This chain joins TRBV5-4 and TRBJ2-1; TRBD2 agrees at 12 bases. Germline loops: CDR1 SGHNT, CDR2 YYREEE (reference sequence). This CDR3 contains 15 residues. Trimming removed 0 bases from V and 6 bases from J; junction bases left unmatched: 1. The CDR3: CASSLGGLAGNEQFF. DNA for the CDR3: TGTGCCAGCAGCTTGGGGGGACTAGCGGGCAATGAGCAGTTCTTC.

The CDR3 reads CAIRYRGDYEQYF. DNA of the CDR3: TGTGCCATCAGATACAGGGGCGACTACGAGCAGTACTTC. The V and J genes are TRBV10-3 and TRBJ2-7; the match to TRBD1 covers 7 bases. The germline CDR1 and CDR2 sequences are ENHRY and SYGVKD. The CDR3 is 13 amino acids. The V segment lost 6 bases and the J segment 3 bases; nucleotides outside the gene matches: 5.

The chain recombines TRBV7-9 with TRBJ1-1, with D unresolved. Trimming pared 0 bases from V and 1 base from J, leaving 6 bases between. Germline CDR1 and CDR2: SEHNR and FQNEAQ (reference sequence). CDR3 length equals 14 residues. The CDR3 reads CASSLASGNTEAFF. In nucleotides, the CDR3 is TGTGCCAGCAGCTTAGCATCAGGGAACACTGAAGCTTTCTTT.

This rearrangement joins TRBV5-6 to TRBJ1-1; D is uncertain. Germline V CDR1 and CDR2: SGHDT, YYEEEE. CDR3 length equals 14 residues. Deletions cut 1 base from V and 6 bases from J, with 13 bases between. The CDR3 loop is CASSLNTGKPEAFF. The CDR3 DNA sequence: TGTGCCAGCAGCTTGAACACCGGAAAGCCTGAAGCTTTCTTT.

The CDR3 loop is CASSNGGTHYSNQPQHF. CDR3 sequence (DNA): TGTGCCAGCAGCAATGGAGGGACACATTATAGCAATCAGCCCCAGCATTTT. The V and J genes are TRBV21-1 and TRBJ1-5. TRBV21-1 is a listed pseudogene. The CDR3 runs to 17 residues.

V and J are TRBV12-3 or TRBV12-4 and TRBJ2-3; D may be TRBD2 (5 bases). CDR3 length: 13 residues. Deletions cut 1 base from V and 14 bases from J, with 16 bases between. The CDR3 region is CASSLVSPEAWYF. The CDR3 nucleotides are TGTGCCAGCAGTTTAGTTTCCCCGGAGGCTTGGTATTTT.

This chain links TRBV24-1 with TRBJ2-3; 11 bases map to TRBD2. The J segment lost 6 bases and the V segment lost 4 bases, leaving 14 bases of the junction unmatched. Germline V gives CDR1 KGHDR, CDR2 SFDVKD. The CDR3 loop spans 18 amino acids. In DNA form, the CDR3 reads TGTGCCACCAGTGACCCTGTAGCGGGAGGGCTGATCATGGATACGCAGTATTTT. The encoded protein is CATSDPVAGGLIMDTQYF.

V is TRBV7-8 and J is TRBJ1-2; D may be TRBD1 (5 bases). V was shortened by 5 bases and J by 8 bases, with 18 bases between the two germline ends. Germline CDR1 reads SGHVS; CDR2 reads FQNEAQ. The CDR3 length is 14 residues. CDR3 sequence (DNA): TGTGCCAGCAGCACTAGGGACGCCCAAGAAGGCTACACCTTC. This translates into CASSTRDAQEGYTF.

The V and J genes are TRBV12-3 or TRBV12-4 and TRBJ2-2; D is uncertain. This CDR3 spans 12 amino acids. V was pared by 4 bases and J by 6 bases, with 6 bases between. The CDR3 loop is CASSSRAGELFF. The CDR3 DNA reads TGTGCCAGCAGTTCACGGGCCGGGGAGCTGTTTTTT.

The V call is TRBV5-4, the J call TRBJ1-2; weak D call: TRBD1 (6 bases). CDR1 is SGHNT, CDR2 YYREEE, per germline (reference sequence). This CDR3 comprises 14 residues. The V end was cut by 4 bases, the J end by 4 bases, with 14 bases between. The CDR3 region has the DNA TGTGCCAGCAGCCCCTCGACAGGAGTCTATGGCTACACCTTC. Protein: CASSPSTGVYGYTF. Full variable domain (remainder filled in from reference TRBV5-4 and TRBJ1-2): ETGVTQSPTHLIKTRGQQVTLRCSSQSGHNTVSWYQQALGQGPQFIFQYYREEENGRGNFPPRFSGLQFPNYSSELNVNALELDDSALYLCASSPSTGVYGYTFGSGTRLTVV.

The CDR3 protein is CASSPAGTSTGELFF. The DNA of the CDR3 is TGTGCCAGCAGCCCAGCCGGGACTAGTACCGGGGAGCTGTTTTTT. V gene TRBV3-1 (or the pseudogene TRBV3-2) combines with J gene TRBJ2-2; 8 bases map to TRBD2. The CDR3 contains 15 residues. Losses at the gene ends were 4 bases for V and 5 bases for J; bases not matched to a gene: 6. The germline V gene encodes CDR1 LGHDT and CDR2 YNNKEL (reference sequence).

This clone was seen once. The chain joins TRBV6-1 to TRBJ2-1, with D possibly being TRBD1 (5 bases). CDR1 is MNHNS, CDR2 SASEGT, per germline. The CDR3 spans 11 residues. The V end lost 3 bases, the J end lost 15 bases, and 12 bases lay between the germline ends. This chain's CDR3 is CASSDGHDRFF. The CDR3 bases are TGTGCCAGCAGTGATGGACATGACCGGTTCTTC.

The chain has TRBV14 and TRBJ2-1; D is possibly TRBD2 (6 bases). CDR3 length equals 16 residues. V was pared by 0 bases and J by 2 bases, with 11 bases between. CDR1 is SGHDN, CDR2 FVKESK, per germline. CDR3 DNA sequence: TGTGCCAGCAGCCAAGACGGGGGTTTACCCTACAATGAGCAGTTCTTC. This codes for CASSQDGGLPYNEQFF.

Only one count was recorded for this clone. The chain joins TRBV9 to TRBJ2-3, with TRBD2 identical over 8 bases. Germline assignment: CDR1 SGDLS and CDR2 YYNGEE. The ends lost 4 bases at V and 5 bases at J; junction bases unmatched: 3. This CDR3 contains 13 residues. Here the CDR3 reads CASSNLAGDTQYF. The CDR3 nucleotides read TGTGCCAGCAGCAATCTAGCGGGAGATACGCAGTATTTT.

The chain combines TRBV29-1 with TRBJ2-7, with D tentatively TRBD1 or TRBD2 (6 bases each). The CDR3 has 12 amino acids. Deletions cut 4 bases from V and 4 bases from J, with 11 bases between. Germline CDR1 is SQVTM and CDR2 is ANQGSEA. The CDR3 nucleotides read TGCAGCGTTGTACAGGGAGGTTACGAGCAGTACTTC. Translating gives CSVVQGGYEQYF.

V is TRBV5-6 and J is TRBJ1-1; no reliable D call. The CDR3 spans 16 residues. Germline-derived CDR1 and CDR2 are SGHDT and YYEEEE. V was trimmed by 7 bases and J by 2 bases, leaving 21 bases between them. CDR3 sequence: CASGLTGVLPNTEAFF. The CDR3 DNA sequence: TGTGCCAGCGGGCTTACTGGGGTTTTGCCCAACACTGAAGCTTTCTTT.

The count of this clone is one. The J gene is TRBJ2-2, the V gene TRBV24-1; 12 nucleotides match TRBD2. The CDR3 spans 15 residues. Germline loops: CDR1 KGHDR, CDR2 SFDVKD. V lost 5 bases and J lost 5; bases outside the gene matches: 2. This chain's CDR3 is CATSASGRGTGELFF. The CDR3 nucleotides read TGTGCCACCAGTGCTAGCGGGAGGGGGACCGGGGAGCTGTTTTTT.

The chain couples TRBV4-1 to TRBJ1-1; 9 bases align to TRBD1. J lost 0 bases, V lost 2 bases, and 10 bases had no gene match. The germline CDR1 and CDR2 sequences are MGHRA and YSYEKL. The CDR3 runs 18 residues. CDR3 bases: TGCGCCAGCAGCCAACCTGGGACAGGGAGCATTATGAACACTGAAGCTTTCTTT. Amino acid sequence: CASSQPGTGSIMNTEAFF.